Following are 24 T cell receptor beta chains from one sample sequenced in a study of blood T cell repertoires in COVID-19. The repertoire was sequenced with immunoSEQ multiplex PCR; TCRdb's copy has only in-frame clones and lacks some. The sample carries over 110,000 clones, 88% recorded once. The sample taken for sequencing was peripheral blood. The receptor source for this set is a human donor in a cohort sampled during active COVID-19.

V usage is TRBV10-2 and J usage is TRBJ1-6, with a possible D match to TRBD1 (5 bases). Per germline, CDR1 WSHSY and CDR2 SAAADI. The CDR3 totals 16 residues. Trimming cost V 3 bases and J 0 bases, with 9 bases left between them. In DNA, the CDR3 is TGCGCCAGCAGTGACGGGGGGATCTCCTATAATTCACCCCTCCACTTT. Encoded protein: CASSDGGISYNSPLHF.

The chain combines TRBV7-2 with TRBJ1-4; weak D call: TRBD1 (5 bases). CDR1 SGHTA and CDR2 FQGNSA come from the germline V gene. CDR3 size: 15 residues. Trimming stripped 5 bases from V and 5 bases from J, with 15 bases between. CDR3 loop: CASSASGGGNEKLFF. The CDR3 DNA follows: TGTGCCAGCAGCGCCTCTGGGGGGGGGAATGAAAAACTGTTTTTT.

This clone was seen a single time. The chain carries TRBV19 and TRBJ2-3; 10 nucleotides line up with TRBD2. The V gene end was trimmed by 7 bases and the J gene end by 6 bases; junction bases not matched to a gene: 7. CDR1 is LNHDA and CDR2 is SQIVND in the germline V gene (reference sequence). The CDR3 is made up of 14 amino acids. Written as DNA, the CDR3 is TGTGCCAGTAACAGCGGGGGGGCCGGCGATACGCAGTATTTT. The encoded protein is CASNSGGAGDTQYF.

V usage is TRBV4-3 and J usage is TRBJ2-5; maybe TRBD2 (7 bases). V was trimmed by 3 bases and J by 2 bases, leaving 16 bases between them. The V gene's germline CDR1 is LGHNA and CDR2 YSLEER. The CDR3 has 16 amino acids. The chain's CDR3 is CASSHFYGGPQETQYF. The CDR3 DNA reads TGCGCCAGCAGCCACTTTTACGGGGGGCCACAAGAGACCCAGTACTTC.

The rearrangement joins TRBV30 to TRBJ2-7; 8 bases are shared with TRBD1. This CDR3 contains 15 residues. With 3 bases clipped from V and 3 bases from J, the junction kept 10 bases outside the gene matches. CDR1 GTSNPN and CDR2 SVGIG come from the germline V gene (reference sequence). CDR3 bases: TGTGCCTGGAGGTCCTACGGGACAGGTCGCTACGAGCAGTACTTC. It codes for CAWRSYGTGRYEQYF. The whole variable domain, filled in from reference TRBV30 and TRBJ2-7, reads SQTIHQWPATLVQPVGSPLSLECTVEGTSNPNLYWYRQAAGRGLQLLFYSVGIGQISSEVPQNLSASRPQDRQFILSSKKLLLSDSGFYLCAWRSYGTGRYEQYFGPGTRLTVT.

The CDR3 sequence: CASSQEAGFIYEQYF. CDR3 DNA sequence: TGTGCCAGCAGCCAAGAGGCGGGTTTCATTTACGAGCAGTACTTC. This chain connects TRBV14 to TRBJ2-7, with TRBD2 as a possible D gene (5 bases). Germline V lookup: CDR1 SGHDN, CDR2 FVKESK. V shed 0 bases and J shed 4 bases, with 13 bases lying between them. There are 15 residues in the CDR3.

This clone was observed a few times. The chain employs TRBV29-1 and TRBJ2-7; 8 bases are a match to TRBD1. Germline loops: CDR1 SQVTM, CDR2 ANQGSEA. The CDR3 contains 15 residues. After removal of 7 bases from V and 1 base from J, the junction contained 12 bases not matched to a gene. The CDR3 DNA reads TGCAGCGCCTCGGACCCAGGGGGCAGTTCCTACGAGCAGTACTTC. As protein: CSASDPGGSSYEQYF.

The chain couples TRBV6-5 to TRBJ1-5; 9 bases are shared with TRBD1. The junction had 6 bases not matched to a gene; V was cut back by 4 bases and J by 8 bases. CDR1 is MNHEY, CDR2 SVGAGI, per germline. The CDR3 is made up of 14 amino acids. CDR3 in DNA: TGTGCCAGCAGTTCCGGGACAGGGTTGGAGCCCCAGCATTTT. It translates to CASSSGTGLEPQHF.

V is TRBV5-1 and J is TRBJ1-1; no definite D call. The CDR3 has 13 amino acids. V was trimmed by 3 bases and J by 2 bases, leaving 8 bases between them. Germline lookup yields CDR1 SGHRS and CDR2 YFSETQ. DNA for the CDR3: TGCGCCAGCAGCTCTTACAGAAACACTGAAGCTTTCTTT. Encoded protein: CASSSYRNTEAFF.

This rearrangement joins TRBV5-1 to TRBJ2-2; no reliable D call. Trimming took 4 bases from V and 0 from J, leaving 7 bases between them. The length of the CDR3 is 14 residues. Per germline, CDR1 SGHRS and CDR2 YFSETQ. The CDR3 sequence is CASSAASNTGELFF. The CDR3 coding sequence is TGCGCCAGCAGCGCGGCATCGAACACCGGGGAGCTGTTTTTT.

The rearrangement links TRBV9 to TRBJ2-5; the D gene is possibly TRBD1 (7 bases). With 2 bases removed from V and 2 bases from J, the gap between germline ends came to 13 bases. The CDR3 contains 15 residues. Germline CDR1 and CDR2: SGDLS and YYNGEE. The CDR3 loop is CASSVSRGDQETQYF. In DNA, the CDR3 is TGTGCCAGCAGCGTGAGCAGGGGGGATCAAGAGACCCAGTACTTC.

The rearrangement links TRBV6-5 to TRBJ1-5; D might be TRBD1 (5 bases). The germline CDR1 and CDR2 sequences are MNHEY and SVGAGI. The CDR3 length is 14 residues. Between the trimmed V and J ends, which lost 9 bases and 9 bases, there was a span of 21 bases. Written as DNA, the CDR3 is TGTGCCAGTTCACAGGCAGTAGGAGTACTGCCCCAGCATTTT. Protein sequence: CASSQAVGVLPQHF.

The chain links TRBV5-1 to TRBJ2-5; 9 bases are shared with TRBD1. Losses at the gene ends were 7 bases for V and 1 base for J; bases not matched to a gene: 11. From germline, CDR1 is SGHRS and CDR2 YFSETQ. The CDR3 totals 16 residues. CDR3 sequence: CASRTGATFIQETQYF. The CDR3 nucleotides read TGCGCCAGCCGGACAGGGGCAACCTTTATCCAAGAGACCCAGTACTTC.

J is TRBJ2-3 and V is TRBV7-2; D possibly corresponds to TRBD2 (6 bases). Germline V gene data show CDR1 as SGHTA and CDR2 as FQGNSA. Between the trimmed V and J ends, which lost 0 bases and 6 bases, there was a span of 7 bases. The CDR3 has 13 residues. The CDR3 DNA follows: TGTGCCAGCAGCTTAGCGGGGAGGGATACGCAGTATTTT. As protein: CASSLAGRDTQYF.

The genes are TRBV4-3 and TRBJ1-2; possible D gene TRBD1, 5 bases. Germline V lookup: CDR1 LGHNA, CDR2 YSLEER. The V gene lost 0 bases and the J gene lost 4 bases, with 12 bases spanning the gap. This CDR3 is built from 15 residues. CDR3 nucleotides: TGCGCCAGCAGCCAAGAAGGGGCCCCTCGCTATGGCTACACCTTC. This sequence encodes CASSQEGAPRYGYTF.

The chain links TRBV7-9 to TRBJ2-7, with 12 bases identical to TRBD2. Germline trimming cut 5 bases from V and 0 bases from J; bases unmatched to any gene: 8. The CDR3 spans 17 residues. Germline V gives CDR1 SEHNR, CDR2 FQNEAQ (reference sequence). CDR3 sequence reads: CASSRGTSGPSSYEQYF. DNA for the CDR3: TGTGCCAGCAGCAGAGGGACTAGCGGGCCTAGCTCCTACGAGCAGTACTTC.

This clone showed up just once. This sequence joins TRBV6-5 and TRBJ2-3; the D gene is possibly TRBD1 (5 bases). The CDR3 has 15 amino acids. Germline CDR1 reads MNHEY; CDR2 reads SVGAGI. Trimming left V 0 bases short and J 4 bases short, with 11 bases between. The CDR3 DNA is TGTGCCAGCAGTTACTCGACAGCCCTGGCAGATACGCAGTATTTT. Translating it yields CASSYSTALADTQYF.

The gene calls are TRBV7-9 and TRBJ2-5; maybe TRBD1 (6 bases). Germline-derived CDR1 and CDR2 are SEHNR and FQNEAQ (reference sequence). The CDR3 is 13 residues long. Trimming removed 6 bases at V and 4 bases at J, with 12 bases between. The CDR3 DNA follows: TGTGCCAGCAGTCTCAGGGGCGCAGAGACCCAGTACTTC. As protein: CASSLRGAETQYF.

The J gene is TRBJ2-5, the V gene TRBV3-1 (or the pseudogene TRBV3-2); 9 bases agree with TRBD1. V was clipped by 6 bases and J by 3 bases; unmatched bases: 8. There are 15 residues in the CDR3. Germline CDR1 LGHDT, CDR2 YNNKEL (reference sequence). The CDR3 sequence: CASSQTGGWKETQYF. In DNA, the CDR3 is TGTGCCAGCAGTCAGACAGGGGGATGGAAAGAGACCCAGTACTTC.

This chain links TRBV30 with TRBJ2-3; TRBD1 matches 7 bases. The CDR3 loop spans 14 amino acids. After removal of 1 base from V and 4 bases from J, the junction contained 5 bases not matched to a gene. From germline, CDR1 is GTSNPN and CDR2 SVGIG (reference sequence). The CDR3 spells CAWSEGAEADTQYF. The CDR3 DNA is TGTGCCTGGAGTGAGGGGGCGGAAGCAGATACGCAGTATTTT.

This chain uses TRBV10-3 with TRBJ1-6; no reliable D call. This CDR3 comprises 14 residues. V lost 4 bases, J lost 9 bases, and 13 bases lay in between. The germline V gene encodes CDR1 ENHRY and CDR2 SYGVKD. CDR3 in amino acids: CAISGNSGFSPLHF. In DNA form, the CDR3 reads TGTGCCATCAGTGGGAACAGCGGGTTTTCACCCCTCCACTTT.

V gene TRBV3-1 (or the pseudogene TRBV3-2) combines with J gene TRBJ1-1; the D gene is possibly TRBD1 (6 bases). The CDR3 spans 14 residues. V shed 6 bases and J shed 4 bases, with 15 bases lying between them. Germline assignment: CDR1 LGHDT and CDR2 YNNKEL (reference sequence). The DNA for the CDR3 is TGTGCCAGCAGATATACAGGGAGGGGCACTGAAGCTTTCTTT. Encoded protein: CASRYTGRGTEAFF.

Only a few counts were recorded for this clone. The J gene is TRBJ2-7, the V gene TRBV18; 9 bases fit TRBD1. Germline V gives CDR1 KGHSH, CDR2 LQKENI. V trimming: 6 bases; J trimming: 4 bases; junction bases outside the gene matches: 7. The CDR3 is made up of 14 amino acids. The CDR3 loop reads CASSPRDRDYEQYF. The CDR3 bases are TGTGCCAGCTCCCCCCGGGACAGGGATTACGAGCAGTACTTC.

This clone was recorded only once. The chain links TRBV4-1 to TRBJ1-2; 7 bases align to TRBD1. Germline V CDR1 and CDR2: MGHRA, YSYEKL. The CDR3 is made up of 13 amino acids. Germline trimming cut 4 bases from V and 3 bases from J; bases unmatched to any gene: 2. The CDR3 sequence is CASSRTGDYGYTF. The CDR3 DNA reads TGCGCCAGCAGCCGTACAGGGGACTATGGCTACACCTTC.